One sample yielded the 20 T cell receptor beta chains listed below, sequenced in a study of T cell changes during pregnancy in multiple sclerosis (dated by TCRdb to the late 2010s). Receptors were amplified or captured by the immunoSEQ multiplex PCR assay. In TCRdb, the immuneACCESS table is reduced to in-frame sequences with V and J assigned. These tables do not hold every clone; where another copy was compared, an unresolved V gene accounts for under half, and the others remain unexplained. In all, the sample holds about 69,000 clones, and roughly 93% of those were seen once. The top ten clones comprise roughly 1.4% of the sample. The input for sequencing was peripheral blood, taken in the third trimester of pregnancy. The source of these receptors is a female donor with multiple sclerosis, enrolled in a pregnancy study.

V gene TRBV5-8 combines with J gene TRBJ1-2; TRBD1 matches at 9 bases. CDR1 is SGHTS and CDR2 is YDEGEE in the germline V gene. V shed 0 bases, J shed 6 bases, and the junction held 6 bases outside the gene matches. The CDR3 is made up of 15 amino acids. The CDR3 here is CASSLGGTGRDGYTF. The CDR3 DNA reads TGTGCCAGCAGCTTGGGGGGGACAGGGAGAGATGGCTACACCTTC.

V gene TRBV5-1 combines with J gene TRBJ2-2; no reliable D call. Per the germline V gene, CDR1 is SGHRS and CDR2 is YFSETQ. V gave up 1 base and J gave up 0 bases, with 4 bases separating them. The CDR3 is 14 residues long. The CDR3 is CASSLIANTGELFF. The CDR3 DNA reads TGCGCCAGCAGCTTGATCGCGAACACCGGGGAGCTGTTTTTT. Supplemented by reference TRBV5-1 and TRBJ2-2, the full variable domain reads KAGVTQTPRYLIKTRGQQVTLSCSPISGHRSVSWYQQTPGQGLQFLFEYFSETQRNKGNFPGRFSGRQFSNSRSEMNVSTLELGDSALYLCASSLIANTGELFFGEGSRLTVL.

CDR3 region: CASSHTSGDADTQYF. CDR3 in DNA: TGTGCCAGCAGCCACACTAGCGGGGACGCAGATACGCAGTATTTT. The V and J genes are TRBV7-3 and TRBJ2-3, with TRBD2 identical over 10 bases. The ends lost 5 bases at V and 4 bases at J; junction bases unmatched: 6. This CDR3 has 15 amino acids. The V gene's germline CDR1 is SGHTA and CDR2 FQGTGA.

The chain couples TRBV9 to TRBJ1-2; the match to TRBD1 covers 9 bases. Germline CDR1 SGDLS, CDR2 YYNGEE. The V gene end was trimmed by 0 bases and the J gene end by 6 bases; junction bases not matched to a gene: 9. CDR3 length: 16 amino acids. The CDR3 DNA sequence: TGTGCCAGCAGCGTAGGTCCTATGGGACAGGGTAATGGCTACACCTTC. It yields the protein CASSVGPMGQGNGYTF.

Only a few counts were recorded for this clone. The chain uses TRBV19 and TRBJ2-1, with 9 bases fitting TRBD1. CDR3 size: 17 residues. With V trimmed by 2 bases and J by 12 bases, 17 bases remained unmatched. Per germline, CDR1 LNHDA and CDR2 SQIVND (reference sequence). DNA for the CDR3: TGTGCCAGTAGTATAAATCCTGGGACAGGGATTATGTCGGGGCAGTTCTTC. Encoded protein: CASSINPGTGIMSGQFF.

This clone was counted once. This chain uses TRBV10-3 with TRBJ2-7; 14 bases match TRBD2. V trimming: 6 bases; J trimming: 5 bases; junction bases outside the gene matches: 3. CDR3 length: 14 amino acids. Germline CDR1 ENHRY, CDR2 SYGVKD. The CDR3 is CAIRPGLAGDEQYF. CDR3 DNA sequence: TGTGCCATCAGGCCGGGACTAGCGGGGGACGAGCAGTACTTC.

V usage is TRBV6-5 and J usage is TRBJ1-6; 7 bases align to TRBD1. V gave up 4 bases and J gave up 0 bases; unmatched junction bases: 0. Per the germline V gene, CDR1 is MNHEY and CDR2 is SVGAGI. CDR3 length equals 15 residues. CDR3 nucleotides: TGTGCCAGCAGTTGGGACAGCTCCTATAATTCACCCCTCCACTTT. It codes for CASSWDSSYNSPLHF.

The CDR3 DNA reads as TGTGCCACCAGCAGAACCGGACAGAACAATCAGCCCCAGCATTTT. Its protein product is CATSRTGQNNQPQHF. The V call is TRBV15, the J call TRBJ1-5, with D possibly being TRBD1 (6 bases). CDR1 is LNHNV, CDR2 YYDKDF, per germline (reference sequence). This CDR3 contains 15 residues. V was cut by 2 bases and J by 3 bases, with 11 bases left in between.

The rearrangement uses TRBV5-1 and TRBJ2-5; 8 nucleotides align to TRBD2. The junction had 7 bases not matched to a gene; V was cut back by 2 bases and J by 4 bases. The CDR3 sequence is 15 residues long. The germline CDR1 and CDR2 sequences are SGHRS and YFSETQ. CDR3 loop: CASSFGDRGGETQYF. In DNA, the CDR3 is TGCGCCAGCAGCTTTGGGGACCGGGGGGGAGAGACCCAGTACTTC.

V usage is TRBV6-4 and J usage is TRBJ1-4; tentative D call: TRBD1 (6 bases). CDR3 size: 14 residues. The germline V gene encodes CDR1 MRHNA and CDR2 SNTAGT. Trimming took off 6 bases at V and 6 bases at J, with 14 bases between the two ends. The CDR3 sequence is CASSLDSGDEKLFF. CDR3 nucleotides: TGTGCCAGCAGCTTGGACAGTGGGGATGAAAAACTGTTTTTT.

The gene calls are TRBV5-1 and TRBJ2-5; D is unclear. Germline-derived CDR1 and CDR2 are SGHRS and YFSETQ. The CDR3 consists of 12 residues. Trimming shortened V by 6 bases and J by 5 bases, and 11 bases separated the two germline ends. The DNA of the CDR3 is TGCGCCAGCAAGTTATTCGGGGAGACCCAGTACTTC. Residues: CASKLFGETQYF.

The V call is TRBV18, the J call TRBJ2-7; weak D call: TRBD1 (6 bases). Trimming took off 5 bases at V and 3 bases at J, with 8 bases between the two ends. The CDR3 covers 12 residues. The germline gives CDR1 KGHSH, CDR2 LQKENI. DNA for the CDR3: TGTGCCAGCTCATCGGACAGCTACGAGCAGTACTTC. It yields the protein CASSSDSYEQYF. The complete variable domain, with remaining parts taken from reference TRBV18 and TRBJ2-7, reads NAGVMQNPRHLVRRRGQEARLRCSPMKGHSHVYWYRQLPEEGLKFMVYLQKENIIDESGMPKERFSAEFPKEGPSILRIQQVVRGDSAAYFCASSSDSYEQYFGPGTRLTVT.

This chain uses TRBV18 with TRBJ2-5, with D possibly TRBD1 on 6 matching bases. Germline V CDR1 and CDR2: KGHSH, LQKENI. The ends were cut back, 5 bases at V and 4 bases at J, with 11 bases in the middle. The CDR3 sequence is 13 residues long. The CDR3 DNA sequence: TGTGCCAGCTCAGTCAGGGGCGGAGAGACCCAGTACTTC. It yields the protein CASSVRGGETQYF. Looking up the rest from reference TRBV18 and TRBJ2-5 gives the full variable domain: NAGVMQNPRHLVRRRGQEARLRCSPMKGHSHVYWYRQLPEEGLKFMVYLQKENIIDESGMPKERFSAEFPKEGPSILRIQQVVRGDSAAYFCASSVRGGETQYFGPGTRLLVL.

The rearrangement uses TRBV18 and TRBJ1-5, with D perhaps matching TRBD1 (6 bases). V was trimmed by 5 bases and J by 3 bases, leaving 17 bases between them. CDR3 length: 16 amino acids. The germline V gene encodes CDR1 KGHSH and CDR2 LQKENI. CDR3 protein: CASSRGGLMDNQPQHF. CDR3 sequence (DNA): TGTGCCAGCTCAAGGGGGGGACTTATGGACAATCAGCCCCAGCATTTT.

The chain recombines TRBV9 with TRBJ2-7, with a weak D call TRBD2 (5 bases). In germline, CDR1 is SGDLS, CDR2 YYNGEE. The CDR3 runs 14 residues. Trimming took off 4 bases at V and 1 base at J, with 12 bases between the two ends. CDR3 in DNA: TGTGCCAGCAGCTTCCGGGGTTCGTCCTACGAGCAGTACTTC. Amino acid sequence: CASSFRGSSYEQYF.

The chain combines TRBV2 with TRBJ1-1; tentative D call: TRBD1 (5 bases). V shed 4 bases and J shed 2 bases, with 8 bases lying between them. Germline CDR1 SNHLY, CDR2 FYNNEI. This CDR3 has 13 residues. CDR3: CASSAGHNTEAFF. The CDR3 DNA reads TGTGCCAGCAGTGCCGGACACAACACTGAAGCTTTCTTT.

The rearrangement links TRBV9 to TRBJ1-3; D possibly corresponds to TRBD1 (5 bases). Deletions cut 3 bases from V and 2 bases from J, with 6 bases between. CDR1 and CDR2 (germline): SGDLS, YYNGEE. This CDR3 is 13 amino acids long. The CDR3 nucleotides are TGTGCCAGCAGCGCAGGGCCTGGAAACACCATATATTTT. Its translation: CASSAGPGNTIYF.

The CDR3 sequence is CASSQEGRGIGYGYTF. DNA of the CDR3: TGCGCCAGCAGCCAAGAAGGTAGAGGGATAGGCTATGGCTACACCTTC. The chain has TRBV4-3 and TRBJ1-2, with no clear D. CDR1 is LGHNA and CDR2 is YSLEER in the germline V gene. Deletions cut 0 bases from V and 4 bases from J, with 15 bases between. CDR3 length: 16 residues.

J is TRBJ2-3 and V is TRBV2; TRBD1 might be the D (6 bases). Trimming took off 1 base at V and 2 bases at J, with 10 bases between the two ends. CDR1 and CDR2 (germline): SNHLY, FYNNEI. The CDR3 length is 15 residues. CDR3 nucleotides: TGTGCCAGCAGTGAAGGACAGGAGCTCACAGATACGCAGTATTTT. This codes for CASSEGQELTDTQYF.

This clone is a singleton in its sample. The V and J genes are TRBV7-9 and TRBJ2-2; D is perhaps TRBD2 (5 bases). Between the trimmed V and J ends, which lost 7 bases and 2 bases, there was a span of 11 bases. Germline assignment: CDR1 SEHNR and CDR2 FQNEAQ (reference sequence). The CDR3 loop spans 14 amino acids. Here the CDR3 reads CASTPGGNTGELFF. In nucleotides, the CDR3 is TGTGCCAGCACCCCTGGAGGCAACACCGGGGAGCTGTTTTTT.